The clone carrying this TCR beta chain has just a few counts. The target antigen is unknown. These data come from a study of T cells after yellow fever vaccination. Using its own MiXCR run on the 5' RACE reads, TCRdb lists one record per CDR3 protein. The data contain about 510,000 distinct CDR3 sequences, about a fifth of them singletons. Study findings and constraints: The study re-detected most primary-vaccination clones after the booster (around 96% CD4, around 89% CD8). Clonotypes appearing in both CD4 and CD8 compartments existed, and their share was small.

The CDR3 extends over 14 amino acids. The germline V gene encodes CDR1 MNHNS and CDR2 SASEGT. Trimming shortened V by 6 bases and J by 4 bases, and 10 bases separated the two germline ends. The sequence was obtained from a man aged 18 to 30 who received the YFV17D yellow fever vaccine. The genes are TRBV6-1 and TRBJ1-6; D unresolved. The sample was PBMCs, taken roughly 23 days after the first yellow fever vaccination. As DNA, the CDR3 is TGTGCCAGCAGCCCCGACGGTTATAATTCACCCCTCCACTTT. Protein product: CASSPDGYNSPLHF.